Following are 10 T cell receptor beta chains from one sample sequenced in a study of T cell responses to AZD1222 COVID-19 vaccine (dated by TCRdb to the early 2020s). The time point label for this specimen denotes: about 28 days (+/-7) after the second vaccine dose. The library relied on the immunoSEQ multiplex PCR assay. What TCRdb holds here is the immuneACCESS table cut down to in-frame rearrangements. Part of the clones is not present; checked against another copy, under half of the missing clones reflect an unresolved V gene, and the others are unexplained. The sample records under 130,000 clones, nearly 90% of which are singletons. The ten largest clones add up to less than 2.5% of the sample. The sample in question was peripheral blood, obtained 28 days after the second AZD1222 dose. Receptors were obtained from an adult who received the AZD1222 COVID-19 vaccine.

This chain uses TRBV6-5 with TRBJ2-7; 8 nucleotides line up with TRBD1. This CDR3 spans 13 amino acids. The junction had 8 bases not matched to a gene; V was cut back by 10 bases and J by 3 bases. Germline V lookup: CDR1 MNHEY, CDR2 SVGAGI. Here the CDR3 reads CATRTGYYYEQYF. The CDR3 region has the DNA TGTGCCACCCGGACAGGGTATTACTACGAGCAGTACTTC.

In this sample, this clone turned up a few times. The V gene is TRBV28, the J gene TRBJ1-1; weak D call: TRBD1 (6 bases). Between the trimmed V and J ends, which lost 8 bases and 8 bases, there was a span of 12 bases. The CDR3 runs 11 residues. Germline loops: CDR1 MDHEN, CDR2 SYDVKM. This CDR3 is CASGGRQEAFF. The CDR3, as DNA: TGTGCCAGCGGGGGGCGGCAGGAAGCTTTCTTT.

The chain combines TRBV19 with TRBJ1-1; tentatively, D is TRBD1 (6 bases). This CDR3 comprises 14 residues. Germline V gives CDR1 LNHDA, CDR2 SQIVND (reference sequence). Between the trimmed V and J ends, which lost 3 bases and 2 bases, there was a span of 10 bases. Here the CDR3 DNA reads TGTGCCAGTAGTATTACAGGGATTAACACTGAAGCTTTCTTT. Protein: CASSITGINTEAFF.

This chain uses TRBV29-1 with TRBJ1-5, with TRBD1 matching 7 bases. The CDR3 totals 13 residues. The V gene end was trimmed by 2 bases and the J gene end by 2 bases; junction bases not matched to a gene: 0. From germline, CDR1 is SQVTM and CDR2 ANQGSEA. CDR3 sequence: CSVETGGNQPQHF. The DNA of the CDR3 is TGCAGCGTTGAAACAGGGGGCAATCAGCCCCAGCATTTT.

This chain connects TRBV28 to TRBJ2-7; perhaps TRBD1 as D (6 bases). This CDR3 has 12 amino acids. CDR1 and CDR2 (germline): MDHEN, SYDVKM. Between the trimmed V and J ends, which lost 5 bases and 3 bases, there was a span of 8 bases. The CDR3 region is CASSDRFYEQYF. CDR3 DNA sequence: TGTGCCAGCAGTGACAGGTTCTACGAGCAGTACTTC.

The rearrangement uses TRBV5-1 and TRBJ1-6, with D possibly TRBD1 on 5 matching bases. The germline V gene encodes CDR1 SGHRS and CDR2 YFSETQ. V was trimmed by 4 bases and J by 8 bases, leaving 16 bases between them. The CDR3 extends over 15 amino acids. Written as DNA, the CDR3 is TGCGCCAGCAGCCCGTGGACAAGGTCGGATTCACCCCTCCACTTT. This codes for CASSPWTRSDSPLHF.

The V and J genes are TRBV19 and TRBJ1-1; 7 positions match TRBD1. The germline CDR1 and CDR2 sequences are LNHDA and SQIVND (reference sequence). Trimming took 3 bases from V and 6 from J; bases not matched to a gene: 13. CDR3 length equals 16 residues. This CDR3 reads CASSILGQAKQSEAFF. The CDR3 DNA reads TGTGCCAGTAGTATCCTTGGACAGGCCAAACAGTCTGAAGCTTTCTTT.

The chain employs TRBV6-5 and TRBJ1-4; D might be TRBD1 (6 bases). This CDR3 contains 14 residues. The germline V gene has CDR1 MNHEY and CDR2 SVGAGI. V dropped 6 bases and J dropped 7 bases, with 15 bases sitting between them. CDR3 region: CASSTQGSGEKLFF. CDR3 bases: TGTGCCAGCAGCACACAGGGAAGCGGTGAAAAACTGTTTTTT.

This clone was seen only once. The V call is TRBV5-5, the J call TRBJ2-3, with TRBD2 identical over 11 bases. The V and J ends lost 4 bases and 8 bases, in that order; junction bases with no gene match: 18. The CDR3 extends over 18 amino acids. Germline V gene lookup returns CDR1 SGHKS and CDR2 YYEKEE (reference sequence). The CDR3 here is CASSIVPNASGRKGTQYF. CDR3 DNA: TGTGCCAGCAGCATCGTACCCAATGCTAGCGGGAGGAAGGGTACGCAGTATTTT.

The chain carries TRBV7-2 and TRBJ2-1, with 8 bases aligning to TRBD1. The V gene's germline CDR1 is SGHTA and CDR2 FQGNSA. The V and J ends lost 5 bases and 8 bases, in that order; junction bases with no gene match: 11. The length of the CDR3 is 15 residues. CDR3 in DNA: TGTGCCAGCAGCCTCGGGACAGGTTATATGGATGAGCAGTTCTTC. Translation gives CASSLGTGYMDEQFF.